This T cell receptor (beta chain) was observed in a study of OX40 agonist ivuxolimab in advanced cancers. Study as a whole: Patients took ivuxolimab, an agonistic anti-OX40 (CD134) antibody. Cohort: 65% to 90% men, mean age approximately 64, aged about 20 to 90. Past anti-PD-1, anti-PD-L1 or anti-CTLA-4 therapy was accepted, and approximately 37% had received some.

Points from the study as a whole: At 0.1 to 3.0 mg/kg and by week 6, clonal expansion occurred in CD4+ and CD8+ blood T cells.

About this clone itself: What it binds is not known.

CDR3 length: 16 residues. Germline loops: CDR1 SGHTA, CDR2 FQGNSA. V lost 6 bases and J lost 3; bases outside the gene matches: 8. Assay used: immunoSEQ multiplex PCR; TCRdb lists only in-frame clones, some missing. The sample has 40,000 to 50,000 clones; around 90% are singletons. Here the sequenced sample was CD4+ or CD8+ T cells sorted from blood, taken in a trial of the OX40 agonist ivuxolimab. The chain carries TRBV7-2 and TRBJ1-5; 10 nucleotides line up with TRBD1. This clonotype was sampled from an adult with an advanced solid tumor such as melanoma, head and neck, liver or kidney cancer. The DNA of the CDR3 is TGTGCCAGCAGACTCGGGACAGGGGTCCTCAATCAGCCCCAGCATTTT. Its protein is CASRLGTGVLNQPQHF. The full variable domain, completed using reference TRBV7-2 and TRBJ1-5, is GAGVSQSPSNKVTEKGKDVELRCDPISGHTALYWYRQSLGQGLEFLIYFQGNSAPDKSGLPSDRFSAERTGGSVSTLTIQRTQQEDSAVYLCASRLGTGVLNQPQHFGDGTRLSIL.